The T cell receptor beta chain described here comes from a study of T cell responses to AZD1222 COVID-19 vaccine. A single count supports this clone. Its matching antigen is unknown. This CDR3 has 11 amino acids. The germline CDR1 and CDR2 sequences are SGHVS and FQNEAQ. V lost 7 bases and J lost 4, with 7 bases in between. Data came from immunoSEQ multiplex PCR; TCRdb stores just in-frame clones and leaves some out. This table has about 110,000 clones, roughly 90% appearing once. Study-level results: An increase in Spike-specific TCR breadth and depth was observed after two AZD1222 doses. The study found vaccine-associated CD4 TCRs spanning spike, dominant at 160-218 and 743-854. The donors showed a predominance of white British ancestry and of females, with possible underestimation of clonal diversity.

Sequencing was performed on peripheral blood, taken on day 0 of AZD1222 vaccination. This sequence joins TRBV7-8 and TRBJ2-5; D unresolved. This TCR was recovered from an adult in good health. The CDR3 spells CASNLGETQYF. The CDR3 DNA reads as TGTGCCAGCAACCTAGGAGAGACCCAGTACTTC.